The 27 T cell receptor beta chains given below trace back to one sample, sequenced in a study of CD8 T cells in Susac syndrome. RNA totalling about 0.45 to 1 ug underwent reverse transcription with random hexamers. TCRdb reprocessed the immunoSEQ multiplex PCR reads via MiXCR and lists one record per CDR3 protein. Here the sample spans fewer than 300,000 distinct CDR3 sequences, about 85% being singletons. Input material: CD8+ T cells from PBMCs. These receptors came from a human donor with multiple sclerosis.

The chain is built from TRBV27 and TRBJ1-5; D is undetermined. Germline CDR1 is MNHEY and CDR2 is SMNVEV (reference sequence). With 9 bases removed from V and 0 bases from J, the gap between germline ends came to 15 bases. CDR3 length: 15 amino acids. The DNA of the CDR3 is TGTGCCAGTCGTATTCTAGGAGGTAGCAATCAGCCCCAGCATTTT. As protein: CASRILGGSNQPQHF.

V usage is TRBV7-6 and J usage is TRBJ1-5; TRBD1 is a possible D gene (5 bases). Germline V gives CDR1 SGHVS, CDR2 FNYEAQ. The CDR3 sequence is 15 residues long. Trimming left V 1 base short and J 5 bases short, with 12 bases between. The CDR3 spells CASSLGLGAHQPQHF. The CDR3 nucleotides read TGTGCCAGCAGCTTAGGCCTAGGGGCGCATCAGCCCCAGCATTTT.

This chain joins TRBV5-1 and TRBJ1-1; D remains unclear. This CDR3 has 13 amino acids. Deletions cut 1 base from V and 2 bases from J, with 6 bases between. The germline V gene encodes CDR1 SGHRS and CDR2 YFSETQ. For the CDR3, the DNA is TGCGCCAGCAGCTTGACAGATAACACTGAAGCTTTCTTT. This gives the protein CASSLTDNTEAFF. The complete variable domain, with remaining parts taken from reference TRBV5-1 and TRBJ1-1, reads KAGVTQTPRYLIKTRGQQVTLSCSPISGHRSVSWYQQTPGQGLQFLFEYFSETQRNKGNFPGRFSGRQFSNSRSEMNVSTLELGDSALYLCASSLTDNTEAFFGQGTRLTVV.

This clonotype was seen more than once but under ten times. The chain carries TRBV25-1 and TRBJ2-2, with D unclear. Trimming cost V 7 bases and J 3 bases, with 6 bases left between them. Germline assignment: CDR1 MGHDK and CDR2 SYGVNS. This CDR3 comprises 12 residues. DNA of the CDR3: TGTGCCAGCACCGACTACACCGGGGAGCTGTTTTTT. Residues: CASTDYTGELFF.

The V call is TRBV5-6, the J call TRBJ2-5; no clear D gene. The CDR3 loop spans 14 amino acids. The germline V gene encodes CDR1 SGHDT and CDR2 YYEEEE. V gave up 0 bases and J gave up 2 bases, with 8 bases separating them. CDR3 amino acids: CASSLEVRQETQYF. Written as DNA, the CDR3 is TGTGCCAGCAGCTTGGAAGTCCGGCAAGAGACCCAGTACTTC.

The gene calls are TRBV6-6 and TRBJ1-1; unclear D gene. Per the germline V gene, CDR1 is MNHNY and CDR2 is SVGAGI (reference sequence). V lost 8 bases, J lost 5 bases, and 9 bases lay in between. CDR3 length equals 11 residues. The CDR3 nucleotides read TGTGCCAGCCCCCGCGGTACTGAAGCTTTCTTT. Its protein is CASPRGTEAFF.

The rearrangement links TRBV29-1 to TRBJ2-7; 12 bases line up with TRBD1. Germline trimming cut 6 bases from V and 2 bases from J; bases unmatched to any gene: 2. The germline gives CDR1 SQVTM, CDR2 ANQGSEA. This CDR3 spans 13 amino acids. CDR3 amino acids: CSVGDRGPYEQYF. CDR3 nucleotides: TGCAGCGTAGGGGACAGGGGGCCCTACGAGCAGTACTTC.

This clonotype was seen a single time. V and J are TRBV7-9 and TRBJ2-1, with D unclear. The length of the CDR3 is 15 residues. The germline gives CDR1 SEHNR, CDR2 FQNEAQ (reference sequence). V was trimmed by 3 bases and J by 1 base, leaving 10 bases between them. The CDR3 spells CASSFSEISYNEQFF. In nucleotides, the CDR3 is TGTGCCAGCAGCTTCTCAGAGATTTCCTACAATGAGCAGTTCTTC.

The rearrangement uses TRBV27 and TRBJ2-3; a weak D match, TRBD2 (6 bases). Germline V lookup: CDR1 MNHEY, CDR2 SMNVEV (reference sequence). This CDR3 is built from 15 residues. The V end lost 2 bases, the J end lost 0 bases, and 9 bases lay between the germline ends. The CDR3 DNA is TGTGCCAGCAGTTTAGATAGCGGTAGCACAGATACGCAGTATTTT. It encodes CASSLDSGSTDTQYF.

This chain links TRBV21-1 with TRBJ2-3; TRBD2, the table's D call, was not compared with the DNA. TRBV21-1 is assigned pseudogene status. The CDR3 covers 16 residues. This CDR3 is CASSKGGLAGEDTQYF. The CDR3 DNA follows: TGTGCCAGCAGCAAAGGGGGACTAGCGGGAGAGGATACGCAGTATTTT.

The V gene is TRBV21-1, the J gene TRBJ1-3; the table's D call of TRBD1 was not tested on the DNA. TRBV21-1 is described as a pseudogene. The CDR3 sequence is 15 residues long. The CDR3 spells CASSPQRGSGNTIYF. The DNA for the CDR3 is TGTGCCAGCAGCCCCCAGAGGGGTTCTGGAAACACCATATATTTT.

The chain is built from TRBV5-1 and TRBJ2-5; TRBD2 matches 7 bases. V dropped 0 bases and J dropped 5; count of bases not matched to a gene: 4. The CDR3 has 14 amino acids. Germline assignment: CDR1 SGHRS and CDR2 YFSETQ. The CDR3 DNA is TGCGCCAGCAGCTTGGCCGCCGGGGGGGAGACCCAGTACTTC. This encodes CASSLAAGGETQYF.

The chain carries TRBV19 and TRBJ2-7; a weak D match, TRBD1 (6 bases). Between the trimmed V and J ends, which lost 4 bases and 0 bases, there was a span of 10 bases. The CDR3 sequence is 14 residues long. CDR1 is LNHDA and CDR2 is SQIVND in the germline V gene (reference sequence). The CDR3 protein is CASSSRDISYEQYF. The CDR3 DNA sequence: TGTGCCAGTAGTAGCCGGGACATCTCCTACGAGCAGTACTTC. The full variable domain, rest sourced from reference TRBV19 and TRBJ2-7, is DGGITQSPKYLFRKEGQNVTLSCEQNLNHDAMYWYRQDPGQGLRLIYYSQIVNDFQKGDIAEGYSVSREKKESFPLTVTSAQKNPTAFYLCASSSRDISYEQYFGPGTRLTVT.

This clonotype showed up just a few times. The CDR3 DNA reads TGTGCCAGCAGTTACACTCAGGGCGGTCAGCCCCAGCATTTT. It yields the protein CASSYTQGGQPQHF. The chain joins TRBV6-2 or TRBV6-3 to TRBJ1-5; D possibly corresponds to TRBD1 (5 bases). The ends were cut back, 2 bases at V and 6 bases at J, with 11 bases in the middle. The length of the CDR3 is 14 residues. CDR1 is MNHEY and CDR2 is SVGEGT in the germline V gene.

The rearrangement joins TRBV10-3 to TRBJ2-7; TRBD2 agrees at 7 bases. V trimming: 5 bases; J trimming: 2 bases; junction bases outside the gene matches: 12. The CDR3 loop spans 16 amino acids. Per germline, CDR1 ENHRY and CDR2 SYGVKD. CDR3 bases: TGTGCCATCAGTTCCCTTCAGGCGGGGGTAGCCTACGAGCAGTACTTC. This encodes CAISSLQAGVAYEQYF.

This chain connects TRBV5-1 to TRBJ2-7; perhaps TRBD1 as D (6 bases). Germline V lookup: CDR1 SGHRS, CDR2 YFSETQ. The CDR3 extends over 14 amino acids. Trimming cost V 0 bases and J 1 base, with 8 bases left between them. CDR3 sequence reads: CASSLGDKSYEQYF. CDR3 in DNA: TGCGCCAGCAGCTTGGGGGACAAGTCCTACGAGCAGTACTTC.

This chain links TRBV12-3 or TRBV12-4 with TRBJ2-1; perhaps TRBD1 as D (6 bases). V shed 3 bases and J shed 6 bases, with 15 bases lying between them. The CDR3 has 15 residues. The chain's CDR3 is CASSFGARGSNEQFF. CDR3 coding DNA: TGTGCCAGCAGTTTCGGGGCAAGGGGGAGCAATGAGCAGTTCTTC.

This chain connects TRBV2 to TRBJ2-7; D is perhaps TRBD1 (6 bases). V lost 1 base and J 6 bases, leaving 10 bases between the germline ends. Per germline, CDR1 SNHLY and CDR2 FYNNEI. The CDR3 extends over 13 amino acids. CDR3 amino acids: CASSEGTASEQYF. For the CDR3, the DNA is TGTGCCAGCAGTGAAGGGACAGCAAGCGAGCAGTACTTC.

The chain combines TRBV3-1 with TRBJ2-1, with TRBD2 matching over 15 bases. This CDR3 contains 19 residues. Germline trimming cut 1 base from V and 7 bases from J; bases unmatched to any gene: 11. Germline V CDR1 and CDR2: LGHDT, YNNKEL (reference sequence). The CDR3 is CASSQGLGLAGGLYNEQFF. In DNA form, the CDR3 reads TGTGCCAGCAGCCAAGGCCTTGGACTAGCGGGAGGGCTGTATAATGAGCAGTTCTTC.

The chain joins TRBV5-5 to TRBJ1-2, with 7 bases matching TRBD1. Germline V gives CDR1 SGHKS, CDR2 YYEKEE (reference sequence). This CDR3 comprises 15 residues. The V and J ends lost 4 bases and 5 bases, in that order; junction bases with no gene match: 11. The CDR3 is CASSPGQSLGYGYTF. The CDR3 nucleotides read TGTGCCAGCAGCCCGGGACAGTCCTTGGGGTATGGCTACACCTTC.

V and J are TRBV7-9 and TRBJ1-4; the D gene is possibly TRBD1 (5 bases). The CDR3 has 15 residues. The germline gives CDR1 SEHNR, CDR2 FQNEAQ (reference sequence). V shed 5 bases and J shed 0 bases, with 10 bases lying between them. The CDR3 DNA reads TGTGCCAGCAGCGCGCAGGGTCCAACTAATGAAAAACTGTTTTTT. This gives the protein CASSAQGPTNEKLFF.

The chain is built from TRBV27 and TRBJ2-7, with D hard to call. Germline V CDR1 and CDR2: MNHEY, SMNVEV (reference sequence). The ends were cut back, 8 bases at V and 5 bases at J, with 7 bases in the middle. The CDR3 extends over 10 amino acids. CDR3 bases: TGTGCCAGCGGTCTCCACGAGCAGTACTTC. Protein: CASGLHEQYF.

Details on this clonotype: One end of the junction is discordant with germline, which a read error may explain. This sequence joins TRBV9 and TRBJ2-1; 8 nucleotides match TRBD2. The CDR3 extends over 15 amino acids. Looked up from germline, CDR1 is SGDLS and CDR2 is YYNGEE. CDR3 residues: CTSSPGLGDYNEQFF. The CDR3 DNA reads TGTACCAGCAGCCCGGGACTAGGGGACTACAATGAGCAGTTCTTC.

This chain uses TRBV27 with TRBJ2-7; 9 bases agree with TRBD1. The CDR3 consists of 15 residues. Germline V gene data show CDR1 as MNHEY and CDR2 as SMNVEV (reference sequence). The V segment lost 8 bases and the J segment 7 bases; nucleotides outside the gene matches: 15. CDR3 loop: CASRLHTGTGLEQYF. CDR3 bases: TGTGCCAGCCGACTACATACCGGGACAGGGTTGGAGCAGTACTTC.

This chain connects TRBV7-8 to TRBJ2-2; the D is unclear. Germline V gene sequence: CDR1 SGHVS, CDR2 FQNEAQ. The CDR3 spans 15 residues. Trimming removed 4 bases from V and 1 base from J, with 10 bases in between. CDR3 bases: TGTGCCAGCAGCTCCTCCCCTAGGAACACCGGGGAGCTGTTTTTT. Translating gives CASSSSPRNTGELFF.

V and J are TRBV20-1 and TRBJ1-2; D is perhaps TRBD1 (6 bases). V was trimmed by 6 bases and J by 12 bases, leaving 17 bases between them. CDR1 is DFQATT and CDR2 is SNEGSKA in the germline V gene (reference sequence). The CDR3 has 11 amino acids. The CDR3 spells CSANRVADHTF. The CDR3 region has the DNA TGCAGTGCAAACAGGGTTGCGGACCACACCTTC.

The table lists this clonotype with a few counts. The CDR3 loop is CASSLSLAETDSYEQYF. The CDR3 region has the DNA TGTGCCAGCAGCTTGTCGCTAGCGGAAACGGACTCCTACGAGCAGTACTTC. V and J are TRBV5-6 and TRBJ2-7; 7 bases align to TRBD2. This CDR3 spans 17 amino acids. Germline assignment: CDR1 SGHDT and CDR2 YYEEEE. The trim removed 1 base at V and 0 bases at J, leaving 10 bases unmatched.